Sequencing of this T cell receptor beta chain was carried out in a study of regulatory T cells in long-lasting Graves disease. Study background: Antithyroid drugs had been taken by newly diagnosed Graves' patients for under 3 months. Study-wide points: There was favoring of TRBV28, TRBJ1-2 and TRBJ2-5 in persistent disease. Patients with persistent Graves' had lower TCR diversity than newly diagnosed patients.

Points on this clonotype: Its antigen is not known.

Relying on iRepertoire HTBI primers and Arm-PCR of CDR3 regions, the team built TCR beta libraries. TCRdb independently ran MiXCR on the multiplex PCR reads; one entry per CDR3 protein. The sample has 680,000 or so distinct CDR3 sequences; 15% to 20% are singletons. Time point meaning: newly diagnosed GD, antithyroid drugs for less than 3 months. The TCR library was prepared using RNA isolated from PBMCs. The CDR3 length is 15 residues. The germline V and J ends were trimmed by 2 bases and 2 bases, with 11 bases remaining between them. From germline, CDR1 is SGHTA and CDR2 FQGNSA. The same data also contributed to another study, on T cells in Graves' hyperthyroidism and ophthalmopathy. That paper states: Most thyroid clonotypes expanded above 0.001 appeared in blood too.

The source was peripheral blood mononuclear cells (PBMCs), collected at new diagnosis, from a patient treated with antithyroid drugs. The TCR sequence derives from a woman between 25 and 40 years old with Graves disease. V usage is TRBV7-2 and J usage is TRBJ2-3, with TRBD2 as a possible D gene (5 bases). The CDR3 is CASSLRTGITDTQYF. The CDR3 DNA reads TGTGCCAGCAGCTTACGGACGGGGATCACAGATACGCAGTATTTT.